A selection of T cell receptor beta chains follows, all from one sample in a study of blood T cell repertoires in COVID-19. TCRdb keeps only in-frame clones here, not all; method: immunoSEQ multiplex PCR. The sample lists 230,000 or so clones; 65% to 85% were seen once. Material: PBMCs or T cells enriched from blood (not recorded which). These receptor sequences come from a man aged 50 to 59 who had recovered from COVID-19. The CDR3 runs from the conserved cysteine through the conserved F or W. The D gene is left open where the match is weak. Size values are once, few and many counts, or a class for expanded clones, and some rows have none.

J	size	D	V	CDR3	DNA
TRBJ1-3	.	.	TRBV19	CASGSRGSGNTIYF	TGTGCCAGCGGATCCAGGGGCTCTGGAAACACCATATATTTT
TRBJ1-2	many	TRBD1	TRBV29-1	CSGQGDYGYTF	TGCAGCGGTCAGGGGGACTATGGCTACACCTTC
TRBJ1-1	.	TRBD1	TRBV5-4	CASSSGQRTNTEAFF	TGTGCCAGCAGCTCGGGACAGAGAACGAACACTGAAGCTTTCTTT
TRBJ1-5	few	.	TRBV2	CASTSEAGVNQPQHF	TGTGCCAGCACTAGTGAGGCAGGGGTCAATCAGCCCCAGCATTTT
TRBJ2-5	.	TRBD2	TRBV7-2	CASSFSSGGSETQYF	TGTGCCAGCAGTTTCAGTAGCGGGGGCTCGGAGACCCAGTACTTC
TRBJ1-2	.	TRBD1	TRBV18	CASSPAGQVPYGYTF	TGTGCCAGCTCACCGGCCGGACAGGTACCCTATGGCTACACCTTC
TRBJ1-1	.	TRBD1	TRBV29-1	CSVVDRGRMNTEAFF	TGCAGCGTTGTCGACAGGGGGAGAATGAACACTGAAGCTTTCTTT
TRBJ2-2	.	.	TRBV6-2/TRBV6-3	CASSYIGSVGTGELFF	TGTGCCAGCAGTTATATCGGGTCAGTCGGGACCGGGGAGCTGTTTTTT
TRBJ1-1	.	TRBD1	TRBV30	CAWDTGVNTEAFF	TGTGCCTGGGATACAGGGGTGAACACTGAAGCTTTCTTT
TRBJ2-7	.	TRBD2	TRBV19	CASSIAGTSRDEQYF	TGTGCCAGTAGTATAGCGGGGACTAGCAGGGACGAGCAGTACTTC
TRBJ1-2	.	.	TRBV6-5	CASYPSGRFYGYTF	TGTGCCAGTTACCCTTCCGGTCGGTTCTATGGCTACACCTTC
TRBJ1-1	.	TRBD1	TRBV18	CASSYRDRVAEAFF	TGTGCCAGCTCGTACCGGGACAGGGTTGCTGAAGCTTTCTTT
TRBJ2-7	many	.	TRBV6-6	CASSPAWQQYF	TGTGCCAGCAGCCCCGCATGGCAGCAGTACTTC
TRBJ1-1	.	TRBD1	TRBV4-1	CASSQKGQGDTEAFF	TGCGCCAGCAGCCAGAAAGGACAGGGAGACACTGAAGCTTTCTTT
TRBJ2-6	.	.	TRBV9	CASSAGPPGNGANVLTF	TGTGCCAGCAGCGCAGGCCCCCCGGGAAATGGGGCCAACGTCCTGACTTTC
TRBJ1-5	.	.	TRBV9	CASSSGGYSNQPQHF	TGTGCCAGCAGCTCTGGGGGGTATAGCAATCAGCCCCAGCATTTT
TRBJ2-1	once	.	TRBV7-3	CASSSPTYNEQFF	TGTGCCAGCAGCTCCCCCACCTACAATGAGCAGTTCTTC
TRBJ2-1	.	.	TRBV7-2	CASSLRGGGVTQSYNEQFF	TGTGCCAGCAGCTTACGGGGAGGGGGAGTAACCCAGTCCTACAATGAGCAGTTCTTC
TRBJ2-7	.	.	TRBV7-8	CASSPPGQVYEQYF	TGTGCCAGCAGCCCTCCGGGACAAGTATACGAGCAGTACTTC
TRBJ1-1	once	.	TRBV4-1	CASSQFQAMNTEAFF	TGCGCCAGCAGCCAATTCCAGGCCATGAACACTGAAGCTTTCTTT
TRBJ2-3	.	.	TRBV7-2	CASSYRGTDTQYF	TGTGCCAGCAGTTACAGGGGCACAGATACGCAGTATTTT
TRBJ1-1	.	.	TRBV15	CATSRTDYTEAFF	TGTGCCACCAGCAGGACAGATTACACTGAAGCTTTCTTT
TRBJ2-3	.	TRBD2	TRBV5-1	CASSLASGGTDTQYF	TGCGCCAGCAGCTTGGCTAGCGGGGGAACAGATACGCAGTATTTT
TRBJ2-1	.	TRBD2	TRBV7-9	CAWDPSGSYNEQFF	TGTGCCTGGGACCCTAGCGGCTCCTACAATGAGCAGTTCTTC
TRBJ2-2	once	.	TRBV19	CASSAQGTGELFF	TGTGCCAGTAGTGCCCAGGGGACCGGGGAGCTGTTTTTT
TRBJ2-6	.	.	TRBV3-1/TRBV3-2	CASSPRIVQGANVLTF	TGTGCCAGCAGCCCCCGAATAGTGCAAGGGGCCAACGTCCTGACTTTC
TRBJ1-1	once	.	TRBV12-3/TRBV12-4	CASRARGETEAFF	TGTGCCAGCAGAGCCCGGGGGGAGACTGAAGCTTTCTTT
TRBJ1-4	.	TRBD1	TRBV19	CASSIRTGGLTNEKLFF	TGTGCCAGTAGTATTCGGACAGGGGGATTGACTAATGAAAAACTGTTTTTT
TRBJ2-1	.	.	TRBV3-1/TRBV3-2	CASSQGSMAGNEQFF	TGTGCCAGCAGCCAAGGGTCGATGGCCGGGAATGAGCAGTTCTTC
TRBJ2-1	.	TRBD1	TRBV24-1	CATSEAGGNEQFF	TGTGCCACCAGTGAGGCAGGGGGTAACGAGCAGTTCTTC